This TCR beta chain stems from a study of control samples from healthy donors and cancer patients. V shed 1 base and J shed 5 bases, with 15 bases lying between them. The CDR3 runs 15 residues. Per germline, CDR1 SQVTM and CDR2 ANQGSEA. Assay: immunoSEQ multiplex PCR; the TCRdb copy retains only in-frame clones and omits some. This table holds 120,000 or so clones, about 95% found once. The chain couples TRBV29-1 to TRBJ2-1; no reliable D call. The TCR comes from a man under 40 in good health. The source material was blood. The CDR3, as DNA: TGCAGCGTTGAAGGTGCAGACAACTTCGACAATGAGCAGTTCTTC. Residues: CSVEGADNFDNEQFF.